One TCR beta chain is described in this entry. This clonotype is identified as medium-sized (0.01 to 0.1%). Base qualities are not provided; no much larger clone lies one nucleotide away. This sample was taken from a study of T cells after yellow fever vaccination (dated by TCRdb to about 2019). Some background on the complete study: Staining for CD3, CD45RA, CCR7 and CD95 was used to sort memory subsets (EM, EMRA, CM and Tscm) on a BD FACS Aria III. To follow T-cell clones before and after primary and booster YFV17D yellow fever vaccination, bulk TCR alpha and beta repertoires were sequenced over time. Two healthy male donors made up the cohort, one aged 18 to 30 years and the other aged 30 to 39 years. Memory subsets were sorted on days 0, 15 and 45 and at 18 months following primary vaccination, and on days 0, 15 and 45 following the 30-year booster. The SMART-Seq v4 Ultra Low Input RNA kit was used to prepare libraries from fractions with low cell numbers. Bulk PBMC replicates and cell subsets were isolated from blood drawn at multiple timepoints before and after both primary and secondary immunization. The paper's findings and limits, for the study overall: Most clones expanded after primary vaccination (96% of CD4 and roughly 88% of CD8) were re-detected after the booster, suggesting that broad memory maintenance occurred. A small share of clonotypes was detected in both CD4 and CD8 compartments, with the overlap likely arising from convergent recombination. Computational filtering was required because FACS-sorted repertoires could contain abundant contaminating clonotypes from the bulk population. In the sorted memory subsets on day 0, nearly all vaccine-responding clonotypes were below the level of detection. Because only a couple of donors were included in the study, the extent to which the findings can be generalized is limited. Compared with the primary T-cell response, the secondary T-cell response was weaker but faster, peaking on day 5 rather than day 15.

TCR cDNA was made using 5'RACE template switching, a step that added a universal primer site and unique molecular identifiers. cDNA synthesis was primed from both the TCR alpha and TCR beta constant segments. Library amplification involved two PCR steps, and the second step added sample barcodes and sequencing adapters. Sequencing of libraries was done on Illumina HiSeq 2500 (2x100 bp) or NovaSeq (2x150 bp). Concerning the study's data processing: Reads were demultiplexed and collapsed into UMI consensus sequences with MIGEC, and V(D)J alignment was performed with MiXCR. Using edgeR on replicate PBMC samples, clonotypes were called vaccine-responding if FDR was below 0.01 and the log2 fold change was above 5 up to day 15. CD4 or CD8 identity was assigned to each bulk clonotype according to whether the clonotype was present at higher abundance in the sequenced CD4 repertoire or the sequenced CD8 repertoire. To estimate the distribution of each clone across memory phenotypes, clonotype frequencies in memory subsets were weighted by FACS-sorted cell numbers. TCRdb reanalyzed the raw reads on its own, using fastp at Q25 for trimming and MiXCR for clone calling, and kept in-frame beta chains. CDR3 protein duplicates are merged, each entry listing the most common genes and DNA. V and J calls and clone size were set by TCRdb, not the authors. The sample table lists over 8,000 distinct CDR3 sequences, around 5% of them with a count of one. The ten largest make up 1.6% of the sample.

Sample treatment or condition, as interpreted from the label and publication: live attenuated yellow fever vaccine strain. A standard Ficoll-Paque protocol was used to isolate PBMCs from peripheral blood. The RNeasy Micro Kit was used to extract RNA from sorted memory subsets. The sequence came from a man between 18 and 29 years old who received the YFV17D yellow fever vaccine. Sequencing was performed on PBMCs, either bulk or a sorted T-cell subset (CD4+, CD8+, memory, or dextramer-sorted; not recorded which), taken roughly 15 days after the first yellow fever vaccination.

The sequenced DNA: TGTGCCAGCAGTCACCAGGGGAGCACAGATACGCAGTATTTT. This codes for CASSHQGSTDTQYF. The sequence links TRBV27 to TRBJ2-3; D gene: possibly TRBD1, on 6 matching bases. Taken from the germline V gene (reference sequence), the CDR1 and CDR2 loops are MNHEY and SMNVEV. The cysteine opens and the phenylalanine closes a CDR3 of 14 amino acids. Of all the DNA, just the CDR3 is kept, 42 bases in frame from base 1. V is cut by 5 bases and J by 0 bases, and the space between the germline ends is 9 bases.